A selection of T cell receptor beta chains follows, all from one sample in a study of regulatory T cells in long-lasting Graves disease. TCRdb fed the multiplex PCR reads into MiXCR, producing one record per CDR3 protein. The sample contains some 370,000 distinct CDR3 sequences, approximately 23% of which appear only once. Sequenced material: peripheral blood mononuclear cells (PBMCs), taken when the disease was refractory, from a patient treated with antithyroid drugs. These receptors were taken from a middle-aged woman with Graves disease. CDR3s leave out the opening cysteine and the closing phenylalanine or tryptophan. A D gene is named only where the DNA matches it firmly.

V	D	CDR3
TRBV24-1	TRBD1	ATSDWTGKTTGELF
TRBV5-6	-	ASSLIFSGANVLT
TRBV28	-	ASTLGSSYNEQF
TRBV2	TRBD1	ASTDVGQDLRSYEQY
TRBV9	-	ASSVEVTGSTGELF
TRBV20-1	-	SAPDYSYEQY
TRBV7-9	-	ASSLAGSSNEKLF
TRBV28	-	ASSGKSVGAQPQH
TRBV7-3	-	ASSDGASEQY
TRBV24-1	-	ATSDVGQSNQPQH
TRBV2	-	ASSETRAGAAF
TRBV19	-	ASSPRSEKLF
TRBV9	-	ASSVASAGNTIY
TRBV29-1	-	SVNYRAAGELF
TRBV7-2	-	ASSRDRPFNTEAF
TRBV12-3/TRBV12-4	-	ASSPQDINYEQY
TRBV10-1	TRBD2	ASSTSGRSYEQY
TRBV27	-	ASSPLGGF
TRBV15	TRBD2	ATSRDSGRRERIGELF
TRBV11-2	-	ASSLDAQGIHEQY
TRBV5-6	-	ASSLVWRGDTEAF
TRBV6-1	TRBD2	ASSRASGYNEQF
TRBV5-1	TRBD1	ASSASGQGIGGELF
TRBV28	-	ASSPQNTGSTGELF
TRBV7-8	-	ASSLGQPWSLGKPQH
TRBV5-1	-	ASSLGVAVTYEQY
TRBV7-2	-	ASRLDSNTGELF
TRBV20-1	-	SALIPPVWSEQY
TRBV2	-	ASKIGERTQY
TRBV6-2/TRBV6-3	TRBD2	ASSYSRTSGSYEQY
TRBV9	TRBD2	ASSPGGTSSYEQY
TRBV5-1	TRBD1	ASRGTANSPLH
TRBV28	TRBD2	ASTVTPRKLAGWGETQY
TRBV19	-	ASSIGAVYIQY
TRBV19	-	ASRMQGMTEAF
TRBV6-1	-	ASSMGVLSGTQY
TRBV20-1	TRBD2	SARESPSGRETQY
TRBV28	TRBD1	AGSNTGGSGETQY
TRBV5-1	TRBD2	ASSSGLGLETQY
TRBV5-5	TRBD2	ASSAWGGTGELF
TRBV6-1	-	ASRGPHQPQH
TRBV5-1	-	ASSLAEGREQF
TRBV11-2	-	AGSLDTGELF
TRBV24-1	TRBD1	ATSAGRTGGSGNTIY
TRBV28	TRBD2	ASSPRLANEQF
TRBV6-5	TRBD2	ASSYGKLAGNTGELF
TRBV12-3/TRBV12-4	-	ASSLGFPGTYEQY
TRBV28	-	ASSPPGRTEAF
TRBV12-3/TRBV12-4	TRBD1	ASSPNRGHNGYT
TRBV27	TRBD2	ASSPLTSGRANNEQF
TRBV5-1	TRBD1	ASSPGGTGSAGEAF
TRBV6-5	-	ASSYLGAQSEKLF
TRBV27	-	ASRNRRSAF